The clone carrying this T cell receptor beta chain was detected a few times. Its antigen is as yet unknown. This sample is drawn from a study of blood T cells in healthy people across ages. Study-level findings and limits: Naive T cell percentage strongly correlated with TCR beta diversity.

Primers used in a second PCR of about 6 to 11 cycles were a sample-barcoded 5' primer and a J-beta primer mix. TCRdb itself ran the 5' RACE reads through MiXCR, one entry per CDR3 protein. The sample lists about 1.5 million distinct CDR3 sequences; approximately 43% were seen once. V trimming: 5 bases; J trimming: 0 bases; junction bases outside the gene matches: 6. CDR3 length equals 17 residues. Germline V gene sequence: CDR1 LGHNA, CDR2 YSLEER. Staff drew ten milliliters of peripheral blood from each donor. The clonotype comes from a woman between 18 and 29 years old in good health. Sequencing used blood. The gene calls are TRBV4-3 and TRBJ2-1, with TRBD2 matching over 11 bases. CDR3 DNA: TGCGCCAGCAGCTCACTAGCGGGAGAGTCCTCCTACAATGAGCAGTTCTTC. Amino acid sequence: CASSSLAGESSYNEQFF.